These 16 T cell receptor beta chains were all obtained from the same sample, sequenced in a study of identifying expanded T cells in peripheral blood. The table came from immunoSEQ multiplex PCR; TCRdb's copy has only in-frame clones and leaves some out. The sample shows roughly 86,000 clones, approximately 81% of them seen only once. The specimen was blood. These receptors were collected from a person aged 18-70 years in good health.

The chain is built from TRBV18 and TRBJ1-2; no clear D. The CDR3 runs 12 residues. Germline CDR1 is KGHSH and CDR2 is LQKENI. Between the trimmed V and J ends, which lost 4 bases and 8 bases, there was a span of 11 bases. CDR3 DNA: TGTGCCAGCTCACGAAGTACGAACGGCTACACCTTC. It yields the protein CASSRSTNGYTF.

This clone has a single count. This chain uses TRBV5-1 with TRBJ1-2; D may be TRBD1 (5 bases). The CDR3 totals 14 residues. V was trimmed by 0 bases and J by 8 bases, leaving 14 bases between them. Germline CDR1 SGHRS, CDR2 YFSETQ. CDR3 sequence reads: CASSLVDRRQGYTF. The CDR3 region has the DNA TGCGCCAGCAGCTTGGTAGACAGACGGCAGGGCTACACCTTC.

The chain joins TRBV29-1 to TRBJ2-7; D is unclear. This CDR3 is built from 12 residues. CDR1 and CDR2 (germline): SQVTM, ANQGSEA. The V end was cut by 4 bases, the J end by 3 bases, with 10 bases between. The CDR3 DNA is TGCAGCGTTGGAATGGCCCTCTACGAGCAGTACTTC. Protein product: CSVGMALYEQYF.

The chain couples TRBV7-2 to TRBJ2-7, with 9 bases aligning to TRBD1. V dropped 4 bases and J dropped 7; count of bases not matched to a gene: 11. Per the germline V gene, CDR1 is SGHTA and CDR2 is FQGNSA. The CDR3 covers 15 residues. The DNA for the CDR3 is TGTGCCAGCAGCTCCCCGACAGGGGGTCTGCGGGAGCAGTACTTC. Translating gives CASSSPTGGLREQYF.

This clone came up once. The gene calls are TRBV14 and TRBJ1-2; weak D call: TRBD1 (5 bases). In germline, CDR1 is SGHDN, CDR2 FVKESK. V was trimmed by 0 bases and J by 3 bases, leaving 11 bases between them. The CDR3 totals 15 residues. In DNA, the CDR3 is TGTGCCAGCAGCCAAGATTTTTCAGGGCACTATGGCTACACCTTC. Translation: CASSQDFSGHYGYTF.

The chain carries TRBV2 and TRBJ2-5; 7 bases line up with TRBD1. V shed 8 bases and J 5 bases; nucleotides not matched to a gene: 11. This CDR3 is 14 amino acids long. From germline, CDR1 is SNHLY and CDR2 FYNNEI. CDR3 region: CASGNRGWGETQYF. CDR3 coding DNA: TGTGCCAGCGGAAACAGGGGATGGGGGGAGACCCAGTACTTC.

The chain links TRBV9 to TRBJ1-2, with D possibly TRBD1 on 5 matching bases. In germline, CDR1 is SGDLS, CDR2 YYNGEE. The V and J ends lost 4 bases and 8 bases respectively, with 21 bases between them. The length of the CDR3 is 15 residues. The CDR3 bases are TGTGCCAGCAGCCCCGCTAACCGGGGCTATGGCGGCTACACCTTC. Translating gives CASSPANRGYGGYTF.

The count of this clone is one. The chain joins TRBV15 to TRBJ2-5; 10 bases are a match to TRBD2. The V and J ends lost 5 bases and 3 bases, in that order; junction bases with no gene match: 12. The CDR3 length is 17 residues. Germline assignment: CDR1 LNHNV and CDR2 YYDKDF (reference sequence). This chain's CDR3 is CATSGGLLAGSKETQYF. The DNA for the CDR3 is TGTGCCACCAGCGGGGGTTTACTAGCGGGGTCGAAAGAGACCCAGTACTTC.

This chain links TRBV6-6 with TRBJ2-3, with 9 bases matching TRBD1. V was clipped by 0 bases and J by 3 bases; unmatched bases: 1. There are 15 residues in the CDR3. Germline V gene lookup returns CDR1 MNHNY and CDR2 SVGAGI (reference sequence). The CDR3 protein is CASSYSDRGTDTQYF. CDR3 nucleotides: TGTGCCAGCAGTTACTCTGACAGGGGGACAGATACGCAGTATTTT.

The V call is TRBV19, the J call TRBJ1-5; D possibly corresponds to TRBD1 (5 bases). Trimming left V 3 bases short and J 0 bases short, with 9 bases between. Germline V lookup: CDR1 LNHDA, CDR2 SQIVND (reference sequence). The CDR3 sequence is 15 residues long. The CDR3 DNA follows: TGTGCCAGTAGTATCGGAGGGGTTAGCAATCAGCCCCAGCATTTT. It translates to CASSIGGVSNQPQHF.

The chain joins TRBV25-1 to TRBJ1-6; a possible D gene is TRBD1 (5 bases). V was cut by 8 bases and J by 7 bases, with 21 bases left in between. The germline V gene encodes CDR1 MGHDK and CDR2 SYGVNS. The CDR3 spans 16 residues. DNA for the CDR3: TGTGCCAGCGCCCTAAACCGGGGTAGGGGAAATTCACCCCTCCACTTT. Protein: CASALNRGRGNSPLHF.

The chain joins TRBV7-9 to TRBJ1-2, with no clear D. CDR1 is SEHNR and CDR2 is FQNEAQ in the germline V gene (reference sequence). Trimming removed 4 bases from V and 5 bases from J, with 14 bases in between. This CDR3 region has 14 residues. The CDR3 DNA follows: TGTGCCAGCAGCTCTGGGTTTTCCCCGTATGGCTACACCTTC. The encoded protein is CASSSGFSPYGYTF.

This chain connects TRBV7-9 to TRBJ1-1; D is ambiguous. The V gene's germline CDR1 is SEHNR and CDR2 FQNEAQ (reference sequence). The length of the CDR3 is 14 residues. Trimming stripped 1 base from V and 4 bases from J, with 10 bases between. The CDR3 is CASSLVRGPTEAFF. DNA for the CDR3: TGTGCCAGCAGCTTAGTTCGGGGTCCCACTGAAGCTTTCTTT. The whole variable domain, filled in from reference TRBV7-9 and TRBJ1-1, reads DTGVSQNPRHKITKRGQNVTFRCDPISEHNRLYWYRQTLGQGPEFLTYFQNEAQLEKSRLLSDRFSAERPKGSFSTLEIQRTEQGDSAMYLCASSLVRGPTEAFFGQGTRLTVV.

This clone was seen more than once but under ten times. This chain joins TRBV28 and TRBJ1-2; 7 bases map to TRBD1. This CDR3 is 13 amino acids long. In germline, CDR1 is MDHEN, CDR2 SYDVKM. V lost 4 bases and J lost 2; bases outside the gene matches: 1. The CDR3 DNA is TGTGCCAGCAGTTCGGGACAGAACTATGGCTACACCTTC. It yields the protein CASSSGQNYGYTF.

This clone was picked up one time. CDR3 sequence reads: CASSPQEGYGYTF. In DNA form, the CDR3 reads TGTGCCAGCAGCCCCCAGGAGGGTTATGGCTACACCTTC. V and J are TRBV14 and TRBJ1-2, with D unresolved. This CDR3 is built from 13 residues. V was pared by 4 bases and J by 5 bases, with 11 bases between. Germline V gene sequence: CDR1 SGHDN, CDR2 FVKESK.

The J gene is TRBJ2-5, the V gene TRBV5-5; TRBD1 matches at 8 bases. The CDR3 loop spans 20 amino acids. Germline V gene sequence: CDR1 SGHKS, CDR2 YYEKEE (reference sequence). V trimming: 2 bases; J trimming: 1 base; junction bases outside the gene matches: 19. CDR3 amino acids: CASSFGTGSSSFVFQETQYF. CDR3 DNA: TGTGCCAGCAGCTTCGGGACAGGAAGTTCCAGTTTTGTCTTCCAAGAGACCCAGTACTTC.